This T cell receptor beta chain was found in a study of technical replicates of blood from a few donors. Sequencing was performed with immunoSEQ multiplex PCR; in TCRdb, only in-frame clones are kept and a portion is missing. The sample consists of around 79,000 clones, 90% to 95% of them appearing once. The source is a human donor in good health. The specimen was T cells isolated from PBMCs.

The CDR3: CASSSPGQFNTGELFF. The DNA of the CDR3 is TGTGCCAGCAGCTCCCCAGGGCAGTTTAACACCGGGGAGCTGTTTTTT. The rearrangement links TRBV28 to TRBJ2-2, with a possible D match to TRBD1 (5 bases). The ends were cut back, 6 bases at V and 2 bases at J, with 16 bases in the middle. Per the germline V gene, CDR1 is MDHEN and CDR2 is SYDVKM. The CDR3 contains 16 residues.